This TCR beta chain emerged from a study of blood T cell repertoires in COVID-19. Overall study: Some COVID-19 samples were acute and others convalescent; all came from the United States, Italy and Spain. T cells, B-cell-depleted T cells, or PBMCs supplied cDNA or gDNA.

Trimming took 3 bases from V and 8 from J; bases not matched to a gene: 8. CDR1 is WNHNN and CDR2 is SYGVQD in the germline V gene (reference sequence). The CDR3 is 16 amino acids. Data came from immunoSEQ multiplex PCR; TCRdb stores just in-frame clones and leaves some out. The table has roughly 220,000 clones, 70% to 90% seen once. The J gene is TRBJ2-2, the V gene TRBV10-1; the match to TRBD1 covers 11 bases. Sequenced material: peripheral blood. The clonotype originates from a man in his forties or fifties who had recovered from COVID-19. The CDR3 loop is CASSEASGTGGGELFF. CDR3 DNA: TGCGCCAGCAGTGAAGCCTCCGGGACAGGGGGTGGGGAGCTGTTTTTT.